This entry concerns a single T cell receptor beta chain. The data are from a study of blood T cell repertoires in COVID-19. The wider study: Acute and convalescent COVID-19 samples came from the United States, Italy and Spain. T cells, B-cell-depleted T cells, or PBMCs supplied cDNA or gDNA.

The CDR3 is made up of 15 amino acids. CDR1 is MNHNS, CDR2 SASEGT, per germline. V was pared by 3 bases and J by 0 bases, with 2 bases of the junction left unmatched. In the study's own analysis: The authors estimated nucleated cell counts from reference gene primer amplification. Method: immunoSEQ multiplex PCR; TCRdb's copy keeps in-frame clones and lacks some. The D gene and trimming were derived from the DNA, and the V and J assignments and clone size from that table. The sample shows 20,000 to 25,000 clones, under 90% of them seen only once. This receptor was identified in a woman aged 80 or over with acute or convalescent COVID-19. The J gene is TRBJ1-2, the V gene TRBV6-1; TRBD1 matches 9 bases. The sequenced sample consisted of peripheral blood. The CDR3 DNA follows: TGTGCCAGCAGTGACCGGGACAGGGCTAACTATGGCTACACCTTC. It codes for CASSDRDRANYGYTF.